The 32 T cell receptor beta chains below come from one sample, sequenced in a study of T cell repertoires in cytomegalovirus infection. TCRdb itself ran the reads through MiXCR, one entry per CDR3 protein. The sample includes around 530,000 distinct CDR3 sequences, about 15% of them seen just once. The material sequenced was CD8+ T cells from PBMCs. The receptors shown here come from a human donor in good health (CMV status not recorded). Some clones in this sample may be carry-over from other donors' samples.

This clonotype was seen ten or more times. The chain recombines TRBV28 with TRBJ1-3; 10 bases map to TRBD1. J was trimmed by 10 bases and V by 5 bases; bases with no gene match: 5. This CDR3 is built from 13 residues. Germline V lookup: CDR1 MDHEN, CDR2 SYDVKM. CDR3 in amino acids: CASSETGGSTIYF. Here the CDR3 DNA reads TGTGCCAGCAGTGAGACAGGGGGCTCAACCATATATTTT.

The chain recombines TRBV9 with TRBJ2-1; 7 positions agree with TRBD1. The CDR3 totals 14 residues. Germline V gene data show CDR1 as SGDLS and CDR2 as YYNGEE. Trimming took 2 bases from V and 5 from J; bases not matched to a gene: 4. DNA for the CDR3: TGTGCCAGCAGCGTGGACAGGCTTAACAATGAGCAGTTCTTC. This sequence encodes CASSVDRLNNEQFF.

DNA of the CDR3: TGTGCCAGCAGTTACTCTCTCTCGTCGACCCAGTACTTC. It codes for CASSYSLSSTQYF. This chain connects TRBV6-5 to TRBJ2-5; D call uncertain. This CDR3 region has 13 residues. V was clipped by 0 bases and J by 7 bases, with 9 bases between them. Germline assignment: CDR1 MNHEY and CDR2 SVGAGI.

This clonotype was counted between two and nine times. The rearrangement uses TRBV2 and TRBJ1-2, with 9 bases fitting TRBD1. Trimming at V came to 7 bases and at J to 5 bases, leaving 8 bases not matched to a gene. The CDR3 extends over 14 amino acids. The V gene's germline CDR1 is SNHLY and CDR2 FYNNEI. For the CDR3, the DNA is TGTGCCAGCACCTGGGACAGGGATACGTATGGCTACACCTTC. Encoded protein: CASTWDRDTYGYTF.

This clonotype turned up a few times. CDR3 in DNA: TGTGCCAGCAGTGTGTTCACCGGGGAGCTGTTTTTT. Its translation is CASSVFTGELFF. The chain uses TRBV25-1 and TRBJ2-2, with D unresolved. This CDR3 has 12 residues. V dropped 4 bases and J dropped 4 bases, with 4 bases sitting between them. Germline CDR1 and CDR2: MGHDK and SYGVNS.

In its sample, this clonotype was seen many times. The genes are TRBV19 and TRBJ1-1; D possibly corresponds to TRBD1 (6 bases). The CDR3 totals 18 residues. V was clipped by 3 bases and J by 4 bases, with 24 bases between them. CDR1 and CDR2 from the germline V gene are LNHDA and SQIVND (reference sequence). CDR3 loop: CASSIYFIEGEGVTEAFF. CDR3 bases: TGTGCCAGTAGTATCTACTTCATCGAGGGAGAGGGGGTCACTGAAGCTTTCTTT. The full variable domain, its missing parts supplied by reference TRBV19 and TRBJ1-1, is DGGITQSPKYLFRKEGQNVTLSCEQNLNHDAMYWYRQDPGQGLRLIYYSQIVNDFQKGDIAEGYSVSREKKESFPLTVTSAQKNPTAFYLCASSIYFIEGEGVTEAFFGQGTRLTVV.

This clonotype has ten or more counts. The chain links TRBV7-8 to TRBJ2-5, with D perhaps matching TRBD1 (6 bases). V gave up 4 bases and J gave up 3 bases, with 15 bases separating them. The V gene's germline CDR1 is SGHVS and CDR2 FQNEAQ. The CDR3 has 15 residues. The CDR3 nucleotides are TGTGCCAGCAGCTCCCCCTCCAGGGGTGAAGAGACCCAGTACTTC. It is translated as CASSSPSRGEETQYF.

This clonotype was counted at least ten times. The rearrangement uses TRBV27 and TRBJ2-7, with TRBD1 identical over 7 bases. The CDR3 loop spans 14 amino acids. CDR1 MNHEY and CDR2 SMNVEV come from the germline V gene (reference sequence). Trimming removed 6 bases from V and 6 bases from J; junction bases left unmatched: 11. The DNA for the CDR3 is TGTGCCAGCAGCCCGGGGACAGCCTTACTCGAGCAGTACTTC. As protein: CASSPGTALLEQYF.

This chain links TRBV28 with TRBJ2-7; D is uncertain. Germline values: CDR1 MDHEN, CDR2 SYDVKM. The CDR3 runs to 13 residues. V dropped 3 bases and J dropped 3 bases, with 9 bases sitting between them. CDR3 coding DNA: TGTGCCAGCAGTTTTATAAGTGACTACGAGCAGTACTTC. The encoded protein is CASSFISDYEQYF.

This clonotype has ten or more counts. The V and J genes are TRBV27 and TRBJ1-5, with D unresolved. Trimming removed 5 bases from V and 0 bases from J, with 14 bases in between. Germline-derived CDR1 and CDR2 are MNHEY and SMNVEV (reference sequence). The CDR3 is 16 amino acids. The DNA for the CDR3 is TGTGCCAGCAGTCCCTCGAGCGGGGATAGCAATCAGCCCCAGCATTTT. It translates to CASSPSSGDSNQPQHF.

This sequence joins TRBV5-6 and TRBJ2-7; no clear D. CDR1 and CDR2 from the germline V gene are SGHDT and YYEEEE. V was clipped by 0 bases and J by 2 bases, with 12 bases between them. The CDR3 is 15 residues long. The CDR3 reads CASSLERAVPYEQYF. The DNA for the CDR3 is TGTGCCAGCAGCTTGGAAAGGGCCGTACCCTACGAGCAGTACTTC.

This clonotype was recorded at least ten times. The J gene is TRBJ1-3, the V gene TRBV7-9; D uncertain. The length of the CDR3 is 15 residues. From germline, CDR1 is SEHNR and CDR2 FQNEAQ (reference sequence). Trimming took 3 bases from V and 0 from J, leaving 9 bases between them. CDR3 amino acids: CASSFPGYSGNTIYF. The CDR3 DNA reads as TGTGCCAGCAGCTTTCCGGGGTACTCTGGAAACACCATATATTTT. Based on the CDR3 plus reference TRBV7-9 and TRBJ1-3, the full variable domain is DTGVSQNPRHKITKRGQNVTFRCDPISEHNRLYWYRQTLGQGPEFLTYFQNEAQLEKSRLLSDRFSAERPKGSFSTLEIQRTEQGDSAMYLCASSFPGYSGNTIYFGEGSWLTVV.

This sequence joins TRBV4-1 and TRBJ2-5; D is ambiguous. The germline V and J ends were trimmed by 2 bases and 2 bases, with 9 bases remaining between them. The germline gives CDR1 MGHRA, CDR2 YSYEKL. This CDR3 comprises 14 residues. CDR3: CASSQRTLQETQYF. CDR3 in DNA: TGCGCCAGCAGCCAACGGACCCTACAAGAGACCCAGTACTTC.

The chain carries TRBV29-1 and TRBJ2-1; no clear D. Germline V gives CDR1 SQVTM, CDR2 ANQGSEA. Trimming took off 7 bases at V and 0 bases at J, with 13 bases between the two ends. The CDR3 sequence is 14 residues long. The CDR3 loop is CSAQTLSSYNEQFF. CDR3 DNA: TGCAGCGCCCAAACCTTGAGCTCCTACAATGAGCAGTTCTTC.

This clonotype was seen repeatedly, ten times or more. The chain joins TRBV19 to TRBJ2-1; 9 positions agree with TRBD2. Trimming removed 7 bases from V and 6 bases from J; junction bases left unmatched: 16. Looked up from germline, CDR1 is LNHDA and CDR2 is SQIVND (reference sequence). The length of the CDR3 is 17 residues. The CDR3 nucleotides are TGTGCCAGTATCGGGCGCACTAGCGGGTCCCCTTCCAATGAGCAGTTCTTC. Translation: CASIGRTSGSPSNEQFF.

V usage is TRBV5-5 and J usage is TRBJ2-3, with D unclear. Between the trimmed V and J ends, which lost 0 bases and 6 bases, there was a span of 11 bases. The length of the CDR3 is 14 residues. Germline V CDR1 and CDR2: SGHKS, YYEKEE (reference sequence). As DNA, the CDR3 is TGTGCCAGCAGCTTGGCCCGTCGGATGGATACGCAGTATTTT. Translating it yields CASSLARRMDTQYF.

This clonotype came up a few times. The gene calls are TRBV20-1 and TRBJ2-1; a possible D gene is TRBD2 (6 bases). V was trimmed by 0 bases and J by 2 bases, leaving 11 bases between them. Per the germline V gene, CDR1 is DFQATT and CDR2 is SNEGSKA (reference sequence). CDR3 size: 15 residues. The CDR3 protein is CSARDPGGAYNEQFF. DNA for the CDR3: TGCAGTGCTAGAGATCCCGGGGGAGCCTACAATGAGCAGTTCTTC.

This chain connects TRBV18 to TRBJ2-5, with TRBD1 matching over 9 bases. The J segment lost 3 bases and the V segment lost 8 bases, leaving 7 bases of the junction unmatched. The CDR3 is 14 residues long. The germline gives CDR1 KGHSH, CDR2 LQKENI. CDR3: CASKYRDREETQYF. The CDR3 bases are TGTGCCAGCAAATACCGGGACAGGGAAGAGACCCAGTACTTC.

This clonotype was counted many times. CDR3 coding DNA: TGTGCCAGCAGCAACCCCGGGACTAGCGGTCTCGATACGCAGTATTTT. This sequence encodes CASSNPGTSGLDTQYF. This chain uses TRBV7-9 with TRBJ2-3; 11 bases are shared with TRBD2. Germline assignment: CDR1 SEHNR and CDR2 FQNEAQ (reference sequence). The V segment lost 5 bases and the J segment 6 bases; nucleotides outside the gene matches: 10. CDR3 length: 16 amino acids.

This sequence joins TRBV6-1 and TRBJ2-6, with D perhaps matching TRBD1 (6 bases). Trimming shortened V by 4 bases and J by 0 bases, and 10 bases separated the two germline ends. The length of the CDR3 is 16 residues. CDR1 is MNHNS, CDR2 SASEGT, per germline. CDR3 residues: CASSARTDSGANVLTF. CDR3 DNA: TGTGCCAGCAGTGCCCGGACAGACTCTGGGGCCAACGTCCTGACTTTC.

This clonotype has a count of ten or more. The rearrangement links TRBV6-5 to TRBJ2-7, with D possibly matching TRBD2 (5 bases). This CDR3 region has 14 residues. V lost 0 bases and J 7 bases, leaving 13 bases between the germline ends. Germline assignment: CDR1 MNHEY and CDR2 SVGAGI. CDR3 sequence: CASSYSGGPGEQYF. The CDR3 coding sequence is TGTGCCAGCAGTTACTCGGGCGGGCCGGGGGAGCAGTACTTC.

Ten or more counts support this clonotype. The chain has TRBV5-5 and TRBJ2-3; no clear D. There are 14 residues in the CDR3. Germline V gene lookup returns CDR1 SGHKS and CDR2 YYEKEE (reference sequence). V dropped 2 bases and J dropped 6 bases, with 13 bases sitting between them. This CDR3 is CASSFLPVSDTQYF. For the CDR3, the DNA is TGTGCCAGCAGCTTCCTCCCCGTATCCGATACGCAGTATTTT. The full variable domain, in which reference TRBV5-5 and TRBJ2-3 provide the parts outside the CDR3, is DAGVTQSPTHLIKTRGQQVTLRCSPISGHKSVSWYQQVLGQGPQFIFQYYEKEERGRGNFPDRFSARQFPNYSSELNVNALLLGDSALYLCASSFLPVSDTQYFGPGTRLTVL.

The CDR3 loop is CASSEAGGGNTIYF. For the CDR3, the DNA is TGTGCCAGCAGTGAAGCGGGGGGTGGAAACACCATATATTTT. The chain joins TRBV6-1 to TRBJ1-3; D possibly corresponds to TRBD1 (5 bases). CDR1 MNHNS and CDR2 SASEGT come from the germline V gene. The CDR3 loop spans 14 amino acids. V lost 0 bases and J 3 bases, leaving 6 bases between the germline ends.

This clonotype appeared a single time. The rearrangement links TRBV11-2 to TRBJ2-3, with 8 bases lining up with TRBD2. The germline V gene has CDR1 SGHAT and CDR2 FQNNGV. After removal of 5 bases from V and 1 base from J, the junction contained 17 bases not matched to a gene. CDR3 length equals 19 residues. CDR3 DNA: TGTGCCAGCAGCACACCCGAGAGGGGCGGGGGGCCTGGCACAGATACGCAGTATTTT. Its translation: CASSTPERGGGPGTDTQYF.

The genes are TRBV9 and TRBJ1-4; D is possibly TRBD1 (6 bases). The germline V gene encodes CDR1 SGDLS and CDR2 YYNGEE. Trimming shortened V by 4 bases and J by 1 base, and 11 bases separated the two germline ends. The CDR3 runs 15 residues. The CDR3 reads CASSPGTRTNEKLFF. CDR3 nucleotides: TGTGCCAGCAGCCCCGGGACAAGAACTAATGAAAAACTGTTTTTT.

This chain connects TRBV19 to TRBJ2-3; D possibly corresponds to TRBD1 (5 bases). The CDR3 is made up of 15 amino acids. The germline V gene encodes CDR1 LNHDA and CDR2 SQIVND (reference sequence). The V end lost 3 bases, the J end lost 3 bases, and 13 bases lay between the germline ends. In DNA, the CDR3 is TGTGCCAGTAGTATTAAGGGAAGGGGAACAGATACGCAGTATTTT. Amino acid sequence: CASSIKGRGTDTQYF.

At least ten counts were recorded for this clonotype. The CDR3 DNA reads TGTGCCAGCAGCCCGACCGGGACTCACAATGAGCAGTTCTTC. Translating gives CASSPTGTHNEQFF. The chain joins TRBV7-3 to TRBJ2-1, with D tentatively TRBD2 (6 bases). Germline-derived CDR1 and CDR2 are SGHTA and FQGTGA. CDR3 length: 14 amino acids. V shed 5 bases and J shed 5 bases, with 13 bases lying between them.

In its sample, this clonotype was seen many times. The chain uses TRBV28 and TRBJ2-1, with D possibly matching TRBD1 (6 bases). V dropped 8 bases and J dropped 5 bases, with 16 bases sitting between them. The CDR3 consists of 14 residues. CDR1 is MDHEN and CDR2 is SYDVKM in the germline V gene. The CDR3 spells CASLGAAWNNEQFF. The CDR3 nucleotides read TGTGCCAGCTTGGGGGCTGCCTGGAACAATGAGCAGTTCTTC.

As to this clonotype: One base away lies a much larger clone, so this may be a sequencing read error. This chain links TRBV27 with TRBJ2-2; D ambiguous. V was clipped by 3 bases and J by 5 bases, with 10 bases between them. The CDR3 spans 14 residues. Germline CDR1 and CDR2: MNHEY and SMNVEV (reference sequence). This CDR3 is CASSFAEKTGELFF. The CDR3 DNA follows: TGTGCCAGCAGTTTTGCAGAGAAAACCGGGGAGCTGTTTTTT.

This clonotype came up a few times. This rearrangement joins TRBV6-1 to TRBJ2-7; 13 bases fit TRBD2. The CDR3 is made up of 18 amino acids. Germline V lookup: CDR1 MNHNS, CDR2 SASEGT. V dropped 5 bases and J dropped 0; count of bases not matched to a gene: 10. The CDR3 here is CASSFGLAGVSSSYEQYF. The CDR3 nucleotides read TGTGCCAGCAGTTTCGGACTAGCGGGGGTCTCAAGCTCCTACGAGCAGTACTTC.

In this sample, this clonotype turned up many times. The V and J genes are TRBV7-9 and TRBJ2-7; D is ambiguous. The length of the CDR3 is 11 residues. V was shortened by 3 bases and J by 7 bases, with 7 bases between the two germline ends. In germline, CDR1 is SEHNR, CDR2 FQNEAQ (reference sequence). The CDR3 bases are TGTGCCAGCAGCTTCCAAGGGGAGCAGTACTTC. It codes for CASSFQGEQYF. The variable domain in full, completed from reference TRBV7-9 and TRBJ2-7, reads DTGVSQNPRHKITKRGQNVTFRCDPISEHNRLYWYRQTLGQGPEFLTYFQNEAQLEKSRLLSDRFSAERPKGSFSTLEIQRTEQGDSAMYLCASSFQGEQYFGPGTRLTVT.

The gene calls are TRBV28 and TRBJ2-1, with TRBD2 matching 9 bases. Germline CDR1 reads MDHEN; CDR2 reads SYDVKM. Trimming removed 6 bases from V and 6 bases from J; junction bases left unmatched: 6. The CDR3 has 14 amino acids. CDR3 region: CASSGTSFGNEQFF. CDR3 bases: TGTGCCAGCAGCGGGACTAGCTTCGGCAATGAGCAGTTCTTC.